This T cell receptor (beta chain) derives from a study of T cell responses to AZD1222 COVID-19 vaccine. Findings and caveats of the study: Spike was spanned by vaccine-associated CD4 TCRs, with dominance at 160-218 and 743-854. Clonal diversity may have been underestimated, and the donors were mostly white British, with more females than males.

The CDR3 has 12 amino acids. The germline V gene has CDR1 MNHEY and CDR2 SVGAGI. Trimming cost V 7 bases and J 5 bases; bases outside gene matches: 4. Of note for this clone: Antigen: not known.

TCRdb's copy holds only in-frame clones and misses some; the assay was immunoSEQ multiplex PCR. The data contain over 150,000 clones, roughly 93% of them singletons. Sequencing was performed on peripheral blood, taken 28 days after the second dose of the MenACWY control vaccine. This sequence joins TRBV6-5 and TRBJ1-1; 7 bases agree with TRBD1. The source is an adult who received the MenACWY meningococcal vaccine as a control. The CDR3, as DNA: TGTGCCAGCAAACGACAGGGTACTGAAGCTTTCTTT. Protein product: CASKRQGTEAFF.